These 8 T cell receptor beta chains came from one sample sequenced in a study of beta chain features in type 1 diabetes. As every portion of the isolated RNA was reverse transcribed, the sequencing read expressed TCRB transcripts. This table comes from immunoSEQ multiplex PCR, and its TCRdb copy is limited to in-frame clones, with some not included. The sample shows under 200,000 clones, approximately 9.9% of them seen only once. Material: central memory CD4+ T cells from blood. These receptor sequences come from a woman in her late teens or twenties in good health.

The J gene is TRBJ1-3, the V gene TRBV18; D is ambiguous. Trimming removed 3 bases from V and 2 bases from J, with 17 bases in between. CDR1 KGHSH and CDR2 LQKENI come from the germline V gene. CDR3 length: 17 amino acids. CDR3 protein: CASSPPAGIGPGNTIYF. The CDR3 DNA follows: TGTGCCAGCTCACCTCCAGCCGGGATCGGCCCTGGAAACACCATATATTTT.

The V gene is TRBV9, the J gene TRBJ2-5, with TRBD2 matching over 12 bases. This CDR3 contains 16 residues. Germline trimming cut 4 bases from V and 4 bases from J; bases unmatched to any gene: 8. Germline V gene sequence: CDR1 SGDLS, CDR2 YYNGEE. The CDR3 sequence: CASSPRTSGARETQYF. The DNA of the CDR3 is TGTGCCAGCAGCCCCCGGACTAGCGGGGCCCGAGAGACCCAGTACTTC.

The chain couples TRBV19 to TRBJ1-2; D perhaps matches TRBD1 (5 bases). The length of the CDR3 is 14 residues. Deletions cut 3 bases from V and 1 base from J, with 9 bases between. Germline CDR1 and CDR2: LNHDA and SQIVND (reference sequence). The CDR3 loop is CASSIPQDNYGYTF. The CDR3 DNA reads as TGTGCCAGTAGTATCCCACAGGATAACTATGGCTACACCTTC.

This clone has just a few counts. This chain uses TRBV7-2 with TRBJ2-1; D is unresolved. The CDR3 loop spans 14 amino acids. V lost 6 bases and J 8 bases, leaving 17 bases between the germline ends. Germline CDR1 is SGHTA and CDR2 is FQGNSA. This chain's CDR3 is CASRYSLVSDEQFF. The CDR3 DNA reads TGTGCCAGCAGATACTCTCTAGTGAGCGATGAGCAGTTCTTC.

The chain uses TRBV9 and TRBJ2-5; 9 bases map to TRBD1. V gave up 4 bases and J gave up 5 bases; unmatched junction bases: 9. This CDR3 spans 15 amino acids. Germline values: CDR1 SGDLS, CDR2 YYNGEE. The CDR3 sequence is CASSLGTGRDETQYF. In DNA, the CDR3 is TGTGCCAGCAGCTTGGGGACAGGGAGGGACGAGACCCAGTACTTC.

This clone was found a few times. The chain is built from TRBV15 and TRBJ2-7; D gene ambiguous. Germline CDR1 is LNHNV and CDR2 is YYDKDF (reference sequence). The CDR3 is 14 amino acids. Trimming removed 1 base at V and 1 base at J, with 8 bases between. DNA for the CDR3: TGTGCCACCAGCAGAGGTGGCAGTTCCTACGAGCAGTACTTC. As protein: CATSRGGSSYEQYF.

This clone appeared a few times. The chain joins TRBV5-4 to TRBJ2-4; 8 bases agree with TRBD1. The germline V gene has CDR1 SGHNT and CDR2 YYREEE (reference sequence). The J segment lost 4 bases and the V segment lost 4 bases, leaving 4 bases of the junction unmatched. The CDR3 is 14 residues long. The chain's CDR3 is CASSQRTGKNIQYF. CDR3 coding DNA: TGTGCCAGCAGCCAAAGGACAGGGAAAAACATTCAGTACTTC.

This clone was counted a few times. The J gene is TRBJ2-1, the V gene TRBV7-2, with a weak D call TRBD1 (6 bases). The V end was cut by 4 bases, the J end by 6 bases, with 13 bases between. Germline loops: CDR1 SGHTA, CDR2 FQGNSA. This CDR3 has 14 residues. CDR3 coding DNA: TGTGCCAGCAGCTCCGGGATACAGGGCAATGAGCAGTTCTTC. Translation: CASSSGIQGNEQFF.